Here is one T cell receptor (beta chain) with its context. The antigen is undetermined. This CDR3 contains 11 residues. Germline assignment: CDR1 DFQATT and CDR2 SNEGSKA (reference sequence). The V end lost 0 bases, the J end lost 8 bases, and 7 bases lay between the germline ends. The sample originates from a study of a mutant IDH1 vaccine in newly diagnosed glioma. Study context: Once 4-6 weeks had passed after radiotherapy alone, vaccination started, or it started with temozolomide cycles. Beforehand, treatment had been radiotherapy, temozolomide, or both; the majority received both.

Assay: immunoSEQ multiplex PCR; the TCRdb copy retains only in-frame clones and omits some. This table holds some 45,000 clones, roughly 80% found once. Time point given: week 35, safety follow-up. Each dose of the vaccine consisted of 300 ug of mutant IDH1 20-mer peptide, with topical imiquimod. Eight vaccinations went to patients in weeks 1, 3, 5, 7, 11, 15, 19, 23. The V and J genes are TRBV20-1 and TRBJ1-2, with a weak D call TRBD1 (5 bases). The sequences come from PBMCs, collected from a glioma patient whose treatment included an IDH1 peptide vaccine. This clonotype was sampled from a woman aged 50 to 65 with glioma. For the CDR3, the DNA is TGCAGTGCTAGAGATCGACAGGGCTACACCTTC. Its protein product is CSARDRQGYTF.